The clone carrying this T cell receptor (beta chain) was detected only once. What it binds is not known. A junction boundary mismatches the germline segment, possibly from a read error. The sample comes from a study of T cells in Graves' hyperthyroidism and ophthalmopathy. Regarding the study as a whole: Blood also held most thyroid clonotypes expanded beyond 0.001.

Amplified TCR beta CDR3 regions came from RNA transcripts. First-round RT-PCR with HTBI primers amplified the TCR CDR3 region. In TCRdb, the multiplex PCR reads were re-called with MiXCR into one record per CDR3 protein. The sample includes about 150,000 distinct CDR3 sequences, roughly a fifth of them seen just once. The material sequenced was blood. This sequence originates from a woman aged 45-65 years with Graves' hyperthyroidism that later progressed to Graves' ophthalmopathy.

Here the CDR3 reads CASSFNSGVNVLTF. The CDR3 bases are TGTGCCAGCAGTTTTAACTCTGGGGTCAACGTCCTGACTTTC. The chain combines TRBV28 with TRBJ2-6; no definite D call. Looked up from germline, CDR1 is MDHEN and CDR2 is SYDVKM. The CDR3 loop spans 14 amino acids.